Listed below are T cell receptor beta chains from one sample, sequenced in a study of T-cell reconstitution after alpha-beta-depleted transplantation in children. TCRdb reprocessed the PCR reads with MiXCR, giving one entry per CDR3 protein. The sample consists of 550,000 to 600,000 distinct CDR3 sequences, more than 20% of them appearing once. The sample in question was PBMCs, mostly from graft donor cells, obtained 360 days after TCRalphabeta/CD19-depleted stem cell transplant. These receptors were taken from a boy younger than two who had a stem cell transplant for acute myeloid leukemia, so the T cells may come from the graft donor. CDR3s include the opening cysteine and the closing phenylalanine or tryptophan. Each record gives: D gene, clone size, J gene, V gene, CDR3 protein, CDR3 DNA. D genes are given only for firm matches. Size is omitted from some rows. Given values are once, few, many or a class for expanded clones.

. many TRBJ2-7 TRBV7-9 CASSLAIEGHEQYF TGTGCCAGCAGCTTAGCGATAGAGGGGCACGAGCAGTACTTC
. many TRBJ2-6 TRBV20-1 CSATQGNGANVLTF TGCAGTGCCACACAGGGAAATGGGGCCAACGTCCTGACTTTC
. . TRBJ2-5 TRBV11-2 CASSNGGPQETQYF TGTGCCAGCAGCAACGGGGGCCCGCAAGAGACCCAGTACTTC
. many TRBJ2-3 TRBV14 CASSHYLGEVSTDTQYF TGTGCCAGCAGCCATTACCTTGGAGAGGTATCCACAGATACGCAGTATTTT
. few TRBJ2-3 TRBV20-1 CSASHVGIGTDTQYF TGCAGTGCTAGCCATGTGGGCATCGGGACAGATACGCAGTATTTT
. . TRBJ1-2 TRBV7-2 CASSLAHTAWNYGYTF TGTGCCAGCAGCTTAGCACATACAGCTTGGAACTATGGCTACACCTTC
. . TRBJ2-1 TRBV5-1 CASSLVAGNHNEQFF TGCGCCAGCAGCTTGGTTGCGGGGAACCACAATGAGCAGTTCTTC
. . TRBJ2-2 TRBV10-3 CAISEGTPLPNTGELFF TGTGCCATCAGTGAGGGGACACCCTTACCAAACACCGGGGAGCTGTTTTTT
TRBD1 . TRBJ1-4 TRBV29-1 CSVEDQGANESNEKLFF TGCAGCGTTGAAGATCAGGGGGCCAATGAGTCTAATGAAAAACTGTTTTTT
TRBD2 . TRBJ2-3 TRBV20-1 CSARDLDLAGGPDTQYF TGCAGTGCTAGAGATCTCGATCTAGCGGGGGGTCCAGATACGCAGTATTTT
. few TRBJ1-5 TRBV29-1 CSVGRGLNQPQHF TGCAGCGTGGGCCGAGGGCTCAATCAGCCCCAGCATTTT
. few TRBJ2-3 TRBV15 CATSRGGYEDTQYF TGTGCCACCAGCAGAGGAGGGTATGAAGATACGCAGTATTTT
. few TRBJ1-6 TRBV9 CASSVDPSLGSPLHF TGTGCCAGCAGCGTAGACCCATCCTTAGGGTCACCCCTCCACTTT
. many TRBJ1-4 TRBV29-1 CSVDPGNNEKLFF TGCAGCGTTGACCCAGGGAATAATGAAAAACTGTTTTTT
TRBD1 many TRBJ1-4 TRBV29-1 CSVEDDGTGHEKLFF TGCAGCGTTGAAGATGACGGGACAGGGCATGAAAAACTGTTTTTT
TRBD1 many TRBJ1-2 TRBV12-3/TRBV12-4 CASSPQGDSYGYTF TGTGCCAGCAGCCCCCAGGGGGATTCCTATGGCTACACCTTC
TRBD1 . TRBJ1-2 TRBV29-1 CSSAERLGQSYGYTF TGCAGCTCCGCGGAGCGGTTGGGACAGAGTTATGGCTACACCTTC
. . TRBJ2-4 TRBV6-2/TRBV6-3 CASSPEENIQYF TGTGCCAGCAGCCCGGAGGAAAACATTCAGTACTTC
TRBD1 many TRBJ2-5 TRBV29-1 CSVGTGRETQYF TGCAGCGTAGGGACAGGGAGGGAGACCCAGTACTTC
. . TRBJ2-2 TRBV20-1 CSARDVVGDGLSTGELFF TGCAGTGCTAGAGATGTGGTTGGAGACGGGTTGAGCACCGGGGAGCTGTTTTTT
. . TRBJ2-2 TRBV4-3 CASSQDLDTDTGELFF TGCGCCAGCAGCCAAGATCTGGATACGGACACCGGGGAGCTGTTTTTT
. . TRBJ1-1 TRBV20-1 CSARATSTVNTEAFF TGCAGTGCTAGGGCGACATCGACAGTGAACACTGAAGCTTTCTTT
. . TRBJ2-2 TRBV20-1 CSAGWPGRTGELFF TGCAGTGCTGGGTGGCCCGGAAGAACCGGGGAGCTGTTTTTT
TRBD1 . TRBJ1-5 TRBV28 CASSSTGTGRQPQHF TGTGCCAGCAGTTCAACCGGGACAGGGAGGCAGCCCCAGCATTTT
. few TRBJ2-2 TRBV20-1 CSASPRGGPVTGELFF TGCAGTGCTAGCCCTAGGGGGGGGCCGGTTACCGGGGAGCTGTTTTTT
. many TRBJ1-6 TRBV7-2 CASSFFGYNSPLHF TGTGCCAGCAGCTTTTTTGGGTATAATTCACCCCTCCACTTT
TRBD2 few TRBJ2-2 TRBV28 CASSRTSNTGELFF TGTGCCAGCAGTCGGACTAGCAACACCGGGGAGCTGTTTTTT
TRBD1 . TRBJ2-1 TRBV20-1 CSASRQGKFF TGCAGTGCTTCAAGACAGGGGAAGTTCTTC
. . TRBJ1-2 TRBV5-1 CATSPGTIYGYTF TGCGCCACCAGCCCCGGGACGATCTATGGCTACACCTTC
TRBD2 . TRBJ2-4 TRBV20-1 CSASPTGTSGKNIQYF TGCAGTGCTAGTCCTACCGGGACTAGCGGCAAAAACATTCAGTACTTC
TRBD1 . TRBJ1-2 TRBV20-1 CSANGQGVNYGYTF TGCAGTGCTAACGGACAGGGGGTTAACTATGGCTACACCTTC
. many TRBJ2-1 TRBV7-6 CASSPGRNEQFF TGTGCCAGCAGTCCGGGGCGAAATGAGCAGTTCTTC
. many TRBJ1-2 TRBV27 CASSPGQSLYGYTF TGTGCCAGCAGCCCCGGACAGTCTCTCTATGGCTACACCTTC
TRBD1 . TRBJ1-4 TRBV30 CASGQGEPEKLFF TGTGCCTCCGGACAGGGGGAACCTGAAAAACTGTTTTTT
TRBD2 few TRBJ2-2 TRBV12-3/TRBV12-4 CASTLGEGGELFF TGTGCCAGCACCCTCGGGGAGGGCGGGGAGCTGTTTTTT
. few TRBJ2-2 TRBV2 CASQVFGGLFF TGTGCCAGCCAAGTTTTCGGCGGGCTGTTTTTT
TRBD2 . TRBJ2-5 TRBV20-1 CSADPRGELQETQYF TGCAGTGCCGACCCCCGGGGGGAATTACAAGAGACCCAGTACTTC
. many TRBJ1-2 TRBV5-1 CASSTDSAVYTF TGCGCCAGCAGCACCGACAGCGCAGTTTACACCTTC
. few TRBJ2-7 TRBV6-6 CATQPYEQYF TGTGCCACCCAACCCTACGAGCAGTACTTC
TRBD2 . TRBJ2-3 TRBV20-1 CSARDKRGPPSTDTQYF TGCAGTGCTAGAGATAAGCGGGGACCACCTAGCACAGATACGCAGTATTTT
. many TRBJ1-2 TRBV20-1 CSARPFFGGVGGYGYTF TGCAGTGCTAGACCCTTCTTTGGGGGGGTCGGGGGGTATGGCTACACCTTC
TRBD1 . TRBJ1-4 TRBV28 CASSDPGGQPNEKLFF TGTGCCAGCAGCGACCCAGGGGGCCAGCCTAATGAAAAACTGTTTTTT
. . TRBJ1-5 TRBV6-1 CASSEGGPQGWQPQHF TGTGCCAGCAGTGAAGGCGGGCCACAGGGTTGGCAGCCCCAGCATTTT
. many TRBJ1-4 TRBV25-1 CASSDARTVNEKLFF TGTGCCAGCAGTGATGCCCGGACAGTCAATGAAAAACTGTTTTTT
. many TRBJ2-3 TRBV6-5 CASSYSLRLGESTDTQYF TGTGCCAGCAGTTACTCCCTTCGTCTGGGGGAGAGCACAGATACGCAGTATTTT
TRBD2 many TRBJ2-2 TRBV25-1 CASSVWEGANTGELFF TGTGCCAGCAGTGTATGGGAGGGCGCGAACACCGGGGAGCTGTTTTTT
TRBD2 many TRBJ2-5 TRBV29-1 CSVGASGEYQETQYF TGCAGCGTTGGCGCTAGCGGGGAGTACCAAGAGACCCAGTACTTC
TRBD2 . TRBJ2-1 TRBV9 CASSALGAGGDNEQFF TGTGCCAGCAGCGCCCTAGGGGCGGGGGGGGACAATGAGCAGTTCTTC
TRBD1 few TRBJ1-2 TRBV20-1 CSARAPRDRGDGYTF TGCAGTGCTAGAGCCCCTAGGGACAGGGGGGACGGCTACACCTTC
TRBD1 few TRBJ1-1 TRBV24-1 CATRQGARTEAFF TGTGCCACCAGACAGGGGGCGCGCACTGAAGCTTTCTTT